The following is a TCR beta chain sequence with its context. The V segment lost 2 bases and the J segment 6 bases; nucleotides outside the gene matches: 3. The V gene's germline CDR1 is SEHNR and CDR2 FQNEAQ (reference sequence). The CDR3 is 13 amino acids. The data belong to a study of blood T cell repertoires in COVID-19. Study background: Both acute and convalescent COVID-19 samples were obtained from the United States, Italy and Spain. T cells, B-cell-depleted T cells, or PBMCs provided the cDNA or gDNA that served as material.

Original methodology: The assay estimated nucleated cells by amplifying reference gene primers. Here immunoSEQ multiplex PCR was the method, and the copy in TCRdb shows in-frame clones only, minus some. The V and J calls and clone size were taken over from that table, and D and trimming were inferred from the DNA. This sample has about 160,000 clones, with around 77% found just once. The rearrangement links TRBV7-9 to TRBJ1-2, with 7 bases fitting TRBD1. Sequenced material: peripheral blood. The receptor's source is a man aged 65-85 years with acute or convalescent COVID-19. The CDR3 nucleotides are TGTGCCAGCAGCTTAACACAGGGGAATGGCTACACCTTC. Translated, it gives CASSLTQGNGYTF.